The present T cell receptor beta chain was sequenced within a study of T cell responses to AZD1222 COVID-19 vaccine. Study information: Analysis merged second doses at about 4 or about 12 weeks.

The CDR3 extends over 13 amino acids. V was trimmed by 0 bases and J by 5 bases, leaving 5 bases between them. Germline CDR1 and CDR2: MRHNA and SNTAGT. Produced via immunoSEQ multiplex PCR; TCRdb's table is partial and in-frame only. The sample lists roughly 120,000 clones; about 85% were seen once. The chain combines TRBV6-4 with TRBJ2-1; D gene uncertain. This TCR derives from an adult in good health. Sequenced here: peripheral blood, sampled on day 0 of AZD1222 vaccination. CDR3 amino acids: CASSDSANNEQFF. The CDR3 DNA reads as TGTGCCAGCAGTGACTCCGCAAACAATGAGCAGTTCTTC.